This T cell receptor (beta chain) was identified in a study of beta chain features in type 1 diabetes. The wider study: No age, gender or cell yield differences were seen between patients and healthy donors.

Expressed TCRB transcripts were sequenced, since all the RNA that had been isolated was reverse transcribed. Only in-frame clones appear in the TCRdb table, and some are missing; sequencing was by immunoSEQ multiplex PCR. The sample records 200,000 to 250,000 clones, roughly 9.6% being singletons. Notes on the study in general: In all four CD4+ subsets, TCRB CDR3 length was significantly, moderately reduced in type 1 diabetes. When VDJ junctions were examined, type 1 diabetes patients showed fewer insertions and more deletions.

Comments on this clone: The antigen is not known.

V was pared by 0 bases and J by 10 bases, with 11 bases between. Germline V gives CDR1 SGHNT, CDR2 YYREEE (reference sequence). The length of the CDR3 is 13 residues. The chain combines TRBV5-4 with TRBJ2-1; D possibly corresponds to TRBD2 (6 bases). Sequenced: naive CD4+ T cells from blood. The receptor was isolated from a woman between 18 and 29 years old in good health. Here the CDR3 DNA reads TGTGCCAGCAGCTTGGGAGGGAGGTACGAGCAGTTCTTC. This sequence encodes CASSLGGRYEQFF.